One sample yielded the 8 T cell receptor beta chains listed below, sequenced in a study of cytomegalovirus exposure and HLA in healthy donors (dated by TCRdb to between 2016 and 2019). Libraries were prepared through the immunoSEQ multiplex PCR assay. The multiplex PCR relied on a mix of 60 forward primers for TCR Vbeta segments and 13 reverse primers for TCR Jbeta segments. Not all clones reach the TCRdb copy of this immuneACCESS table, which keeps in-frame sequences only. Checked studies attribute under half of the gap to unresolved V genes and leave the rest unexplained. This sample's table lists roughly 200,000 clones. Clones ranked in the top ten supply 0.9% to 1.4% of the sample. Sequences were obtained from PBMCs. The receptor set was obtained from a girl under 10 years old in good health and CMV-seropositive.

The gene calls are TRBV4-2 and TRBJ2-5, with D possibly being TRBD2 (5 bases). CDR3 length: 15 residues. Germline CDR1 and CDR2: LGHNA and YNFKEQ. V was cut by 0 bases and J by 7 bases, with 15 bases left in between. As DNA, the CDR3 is TGTGCCAGCAGCCAAGATCACCGGAGGACTGGGACCCAGTACTTC. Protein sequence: CASSQDHRRTGTQYF.

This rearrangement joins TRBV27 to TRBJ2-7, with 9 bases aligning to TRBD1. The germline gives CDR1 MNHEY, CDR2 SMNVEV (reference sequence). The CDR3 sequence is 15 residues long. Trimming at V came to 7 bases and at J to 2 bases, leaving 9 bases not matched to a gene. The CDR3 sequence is CASIWTGVTPYEQYF. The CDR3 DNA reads TGTGCCAGCATTTGGACAGGGGTGACTCCCTACGAGCAGTACTTC.

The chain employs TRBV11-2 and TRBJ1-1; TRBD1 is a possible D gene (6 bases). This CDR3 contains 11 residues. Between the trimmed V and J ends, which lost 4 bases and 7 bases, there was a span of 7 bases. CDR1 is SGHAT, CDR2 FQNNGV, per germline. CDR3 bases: TGTGCCAGCAGCTCAGGGGATGAAGCTTTCTTT. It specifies CASSSGDEAFF. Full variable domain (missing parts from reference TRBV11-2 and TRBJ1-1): EAGVAQSPRYKIIEKRQSVAFWCNPISGHATLYWYQQILGQGPKLLIQFQNNGVVDDSQLPKDRFSAERLKGVDSTLKIQPAKLEDSAVYLCASSSGDEAFFGQGTRLTVV.

In nucleotides, the CDR3 is TGTGTCAGAAGCTTTAGTTGGGGGGACCCTCGGGACCGGTACTATGGCTACACCTTC. It specifies CVRSFSWGDPRDRYYGYTF. The chain employs TRBV7-5 and TRBJ1-2. TRBV7-5 is designated a pseudogene. CDR3 length: 19 residues.

DNA of the CDR3: TGTGCCAGCAGAGTGGGACAGCCTCTCTCGTCCACCGGGGAGCTGTTTTTT. This encodes CASRVGQPLSSTGELFF. The chain combines TRBV27 with TRBJ2-2; 7 nucleotides align to TRBD1. Germline assignment: CDR1 MNHEY and CDR2 SMNVEV (reference sequence). V shed 6 bases and J 4 bases; nucleotides not matched to a gene: 14. This CDR3 spans 17 amino acids.

The CDR3 region has the DNA TGTGCCAGCAGCTCCGGACTAGCGATCCAAGAGACCCAGTACTTC. Its protein is CASSSGLAIQETQYF. This chain uses TRBV11-1 with TRBJ2-5, with 9 bases aligning to TRBD2. The CDR3 length is 15 residues. Germline CDR1 SGHAT, CDR2 FQDESV (reference sequence). V lost 4 bases, J lost 1 base, and 4 bases stayed unmatched.

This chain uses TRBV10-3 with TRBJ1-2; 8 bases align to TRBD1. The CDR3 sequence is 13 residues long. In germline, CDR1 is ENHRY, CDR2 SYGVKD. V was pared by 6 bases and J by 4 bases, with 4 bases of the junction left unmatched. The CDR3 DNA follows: TGTGCCATCAGCGCAGGGGGCAGCTATGGCTACACCTTC. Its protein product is CAISAGGSYGYTF.

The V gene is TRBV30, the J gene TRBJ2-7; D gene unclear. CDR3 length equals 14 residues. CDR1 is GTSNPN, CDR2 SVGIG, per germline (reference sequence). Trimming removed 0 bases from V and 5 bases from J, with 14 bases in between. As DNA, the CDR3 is TGTGCCTGGAGTGTATTGGTTTCCAGTCACGAGCAGTACTTC. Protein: CAWSVLVSSHEQYF.